This T cell receptor (beta chain) was sequenced in a study of blood T cell repertoires in COVID-19 (TCRdb year 2020). About the study as a whole: Collaborator samples came from the United States, Italy and Spain and covered acute and convalescent phases of COVID-19. Where available, HLA class I and class II types were taken from metadata supplied by the sample provider and were not determined by assay-based typing. The material from the prospective study consisted of cDNA or gDNA derived from T cells, B-cell-depleted T cells, or PBMCs. The repertoires were released in a freely available public database intended as a resource for research on the immune response to SARS-CoV-2. Sample metadata almost always included a de-identified subject ID, COVID-19 status, age in years and sex. The dataset comprised deeply sampled blood TCRbeta repertoires from subjects exposed to, actively infected with, or recovered from COVID-19. Samples came from the ongoing ImmuneRACE study (first 160 participants) plus 1,254 subjects from 6 global collaborators. Study-wide findings and limitations: Clinical and demographic metadata were provided uncurated, with the amount varying by source and participant.

About this clone: This receptor's antigen is unknown. Qualities for individual bases were not recorded, and no much larger clone is one base off.

TCRbeta CDR3 regions were amplified from genomic DNA using the immunoSEQ Assay, a bias-controlled multiplex PCR. For the original study's pipeline: Nucleated cell counts per sample were estimated from amplification of reference gene primers within the assay. To quantify the absolute abundance of each unique TCRbeta CDR3 rearrangement, sequence reads were collapsed and filtered. For each sample, productive Simpson clonality was calculated as the square root of Simpson's diversity index across productive rearrangements. TCRdb mirrors the immuneACCESS table, restricted to in-frame sequences. Some clones are absent from its copies; in checked studies, under half trace to an unresolved V gene, and the reason for the others is unknown. D and trimming come from the DNA, and the V and J calls and clone size come from that table. Within this sample are around 53,000 clones, with 80% to 90% of them counted one time only. More than 6% of the sample is taken by the ten largest.

One collaborating source in Seattle enrolled patients while the patients were actively infected and followed the patients over time throughout the course of disease. Whole blood was collected in K2EDTA tubes by collaborating institutions according to the institutions' own protocols. For TCRbeta analysis, collaborators shipped samples in one of three forms: frozen whole blood, isolated PBMCs, or DNA extracted from either of those sample types. The sequence was collected from a woman aged 55 to 70 with COVID-19, enrolled during active disease. Source material: peripheral blood.

The nucleotide sequence reads TGTGCCAGCAGCTTAGCGCAGGCCAACACTGAAGCTTTCTTT. It codes for CASSLAQANTEAFF. The V and J segments used are TRBV11-1 and TRBJ1-1; too little of a D gene remains to name it. The germline V gene (reference sequence) sets CDR1 to SGHAT and CDR2 to FQDESV. V is pared back by 0 bases and J by 2 bases, with 7 bases lying between the germline termini. The CDR3 measures 14 amino acids from cysteine to phenylalanine. Only CDR3 DNA is held: 42 bases, read in frame from base 1.